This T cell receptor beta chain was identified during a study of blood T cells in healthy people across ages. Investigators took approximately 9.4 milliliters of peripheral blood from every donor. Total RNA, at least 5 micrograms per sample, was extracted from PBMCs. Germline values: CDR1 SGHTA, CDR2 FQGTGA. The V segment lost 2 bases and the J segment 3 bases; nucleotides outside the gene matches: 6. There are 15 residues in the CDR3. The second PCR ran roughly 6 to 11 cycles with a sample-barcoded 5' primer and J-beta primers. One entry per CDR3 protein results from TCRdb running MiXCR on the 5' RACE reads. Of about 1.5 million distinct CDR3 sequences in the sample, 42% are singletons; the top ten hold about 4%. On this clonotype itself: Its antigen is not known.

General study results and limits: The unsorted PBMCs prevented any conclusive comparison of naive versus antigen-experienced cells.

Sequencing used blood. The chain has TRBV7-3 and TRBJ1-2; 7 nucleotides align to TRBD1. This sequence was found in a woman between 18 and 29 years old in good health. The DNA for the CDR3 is TGTGCCAGCAGCTTAGAGGGACAGCCCTACTATGGCTACACCTTC. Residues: CASSLEGQPYYGYTF.